A single sample gave rise to the 8 T cell receptor beta chains below, sequenced in a study of shared clonotypes between healthy human individuals. Using immunoSEQ multiplex PCR, the repertoire was profiled, and TCRdb retains in-frame clones only, with some absent. The sample carries more than 1.2 million clones, about 98.5% recorded once. The sequenced material came from naive CD4+ T cells sorted from blood. Documented subset: CD45RA+ positively selected. The receptors come from a man aged 25 to 40 in good health.

The CDR3 loop reads CASSLTSGSADTQYF. The CDR3 nucleotides are TGTGCCAGCAGCCTGACTAGCGGGAGCGCAGATACGCAGTATTTT. The chain is built from TRBV14 and TRBJ2-3; 12 bases match TRBD2. CDR3 length: 15 amino acids. Germline V lookup: CDR1 SGHDN, CDR2 FVKESK. The V gene end was trimmed by 4 bases and the J gene end by 4 bases; junction bases not matched to a gene: 3.

This chain joins TRBV5-1 and TRBJ2-7; 8 positions agree with TRBD1. The CDR3 is made up of 14 amino acids. V was clipped by 5 bases and J by 9 bases; unmatched bases: 13. Germline assignment: CDR1 SGHRS and CDR2 YFSETQ. The CDR3 region has the DNA TGCGCCAGCAGGCCGGGACAGGAAGATGGAGCGCAGTACTTC. Protein: CASRPGQEDGAQYF.

The gene calls are TRBV18 and TRBJ1-2; 7 bases match TRBD1. Germline CDR1 is KGHSH and CDR2 is LQKENI. V was pared by 0 bases and J by 3 bases, with 4 bases of the junction left unmatched. The CDR3 length is 15 residues. The CDR3 bases are TGTGCCAGCTCACCACCCAACAGGGGTGACTATGGCTACACCTTC. It is translated as CASSPPNRGDYGYTF.

This chain uses TRBV6-1 with TRBJ2-7; 10 nucleotides match TRBD2. The germline V gene has CDR1 MNHNS and CDR2 SASEGT. V lost 3 bases to trimming and J lost 2 bases; unmatched junction nucleotides: 4. The CDR3 contains 15 residues. The CDR3 sequence is CASSDGLADTYEQYF. The CDR3 DNA sequence: TGTGCCAGCAGTGACGGACTAGCGGACACCTACGAGCAGTACTTC.

This clone was recorded once. The rearrangement links TRBV9 to TRBJ2-2, with 7 nucleotides matching TRBD2. Germline V CDR1 and CDR2: SGDLS, YYNGEE. Trimming cost V 4 bases and J 4 bases; bases outside gene matches: 13. The CDR3 covers 17 residues. CDR3 coding DNA: TGTGCCAGCAGCCCCCACTCCCGGGACTACACCACCGGGGAGCTGTTTTTT. This gives the protein CASSPHSRDYTTGELFF.

As for this clone: Other DNA sequences from this sample encode an identical CDR3 as well. The rearrangement uses TRBV10-3 and TRBJ2-5, with TRBD1 matching over 9 bases. V dropped 6 bases and J dropped 4; count of bases not matched to a gene: 6. This CDR3 spans 14 amino acids. The V gene's germline CDR1 is ENHRY and CDR2 SYGVKD. DNA of the CDR3: TGTGCCATCAGCCCGGGACAGGGTGGAGAGACCCAGTACTTC. It codes for CAISPGQGGETQYF.

V and J are TRBV7-2 and TRBJ2-7, with TRBD2 as a possible D gene (5 bases). V shed 1 base and J shed 3 bases, with 16 bases lying between them. Per germline, CDR1 SGHTA and CDR2 FQGNSA. The CDR3 totals 16 residues. The CDR3 sequence is CASSLVPTNLGYEQYF. In DNA form, the CDR3 reads TGTGCCAGCAGCTTAGTTCCGACTAATCTCGGCTACGAGCAGTACTTC. The complete variable domain, with remaining parts taken from reference TRBV7-2 and TRBJ2-7, reads GAGVSQSPSNKVTEKGKDVELRCDPISGHTALYWYRQSLGQGLEFLIYFQGNSAPDKSGLPSDRFSAERTGGSVSTLTIQRTQQEDSAVYLCASSLVPTNLGYEQYFGPGTRLTVT.

The chain links TRBV4-2 to TRBJ2-7, with TRBD2 identical over 12 bases. Germline CDR1 reads LGHNA; CDR2 reads YNFKEQ. V lost 4 bases, J lost 0 bases, and 7 bases stayed unmatched. The CDR3 loop spans 17 amino acids. Written as DNA, the CDR3 is TGTGCCAGCAGCCCCGGGACTAGCGGGCGCAGCTCCTACGAGCAGTACTTC. Protein sequence: CASSPGTSGRSSYEQYF.